This passage covers 24 T cell receptor beta chains from one sample sequenced in a study of CD8 T cells in ankylosing spondylitis. Each CDR3 protein is one row after TCRdb ran MiXCR on the 5' RACE reads. The top ten hold roughly 4.5% of the sample, which has some 150,000 distinct CDR3 sequences, over 9.5% seen once. Input material: blood, either unsorted or a sorted T cell fraction (not recorded which). All receptors derive from a female donor with ankylosing spondylitis or in good health (not recorded which).

This clonotype was observed many times. V and J are TRBV20-1 and TRBJ2-5; a possible D gene is TRBD2 (5 bases). Per the germline V gene, CDR1 is DFQATT and CDR2 is SNEGSKA (reference sequence). The CDR3 consists of 12 residues. V was clipped by 1 base and J by 8 bases, with 11 bases between them. CDR3 sequence: CSARGLTFTQYF. CDR3 nucleotide sequence: TGCAGTGCTAGAGGACTAACCTTTACCCAGTACTTC.

V gene TRBV15 combines with J gene TRBJ2-2; the D gene is possibly TRBD2 (5 bases). V lost 0 bases, J lost 2 bases, and 13 bases lay in between. Germline CDR1 reads LNHNV; CDR2 reads YYDKDF (reference sequence). The CDR3 sequence is 17 residues long. The CDR3, as DNA: TGTGCCACCAGCAGAGATGCGGGTTCTCTCAACACCGGGGAGCTGTTTTTT. As protein: CATSRDAGSLNTGELFF.

A remark on this clonotype: A much bigger clone sits one base away, suggesting this may be a read error. This chain links TRBV19 with TRBJ2-2, with D maybe TRBD1 (5 bases). Germline V gives CDR1 LNHDA, CDR2 SQIVND (reference sequence). This CDR3 is 15 amino acids long. Trimming removed 4 bases at V and 6 bases at J, with 15 bases between. The CDR3 spells CASSNGHFESGELFF. Written as DNA, the CDR3 is TGTGCCAGTAGTAACGGACACTTCGAATCCGGGGAGCTGTTTTTT.

The table lists this clonotype with many counts. The genes are TRBV5-1 and TRBJ1-2, with 9 bases aligning to TRBD1. This CDR3 comprises 16 residues. Germline CDR1 SGHRS, CDR2 YFSETQ. Germline trimming cut 4 bases from V and 4 bases from J; bases unmatched to any gene: 11. CDR3 region: CASSTNPGQGGYGYTF. The CDR3 DNA reads TGCGCCAGCAGCACCAACCCGGGACAGGGTGGCTATGGCTACACCTTC.

This clonotype was seen many times. This chain links TRBV7-9 with TRBJ1-3; D uncertain. The V end was cut by 5 bases, the J end by 4 bases, with 18 bases between. The germline gives CDR1 SEHNR, CDR2 FQNEAQ (reference sequence). The CDR3 extends over 16 amino acids. CDR3 DNA: TGTGCCAGCAGCAAATTTGACACCAGAACGGGAAACACCATATATTTT. Its protein is CASSKFDTRTGNTIYF.

This clonotype was picked up many times. This chain uses TRBV3-1 with TRBJ2-1, with D tentatively TRBD2 (6 bases). Germline-derived CDR1 and CDR2 are LGHDT and YNNKEL (reference sequence). The CDR3 is 15 amino acids. V lost 0 bases and J lost 12, with 18 bases in between. CDR3 loop: CASSQEGDASGGQFF. The DNA for the CDR3 is TGTGCCAGCAGCCAAGAAGGTGACGCTTCCGGGGGGCAGTTCTTC.

The chain uses TRBV5-1 and TRBJ2-7; TRBD1 might be the D (5 bases). The CDR3 is made up of 14 amino acids. The V and J ends lost 0 bases and 3 bases respectively, with 10 bases between them. In germline, CDR1 is SGHRS, CDR2 YFSETQ. CDR3 sequence: CASSLAGQLYEQYF. CDR3 DNA: TGCGCCAGCAGCTTGGCTGGACAACTCTACGAGCAGTACTTC.

This clonotype has ten or more counts. The CDR3, as DNA: TGTGCCAGCAGCACCTTTGAAAAACTGTTTTTT. Protein: CASSTFEKLFF. This chain uses TRBV12-3 or TRBV12-4 with TRBJ1-4; unclear D gene. V was trimmed by 6 bases and J by 7 bases, leaving 6 bases between them. CDR3 size: 11 residues.

This clonotype was counted at least ten times. The V and J genes are TRBV4-2 and TRBJ1-5, with TRBD1 matching 9 bases. The germline V gene has CDR1 LGHNA and CDR2 YNFKEQ. The CDR3 sequence is 17 residues long. Trimming took 0 bases from V and 4 from J; bases not matched to a gene: 7. Here the CDR3 reads CASSQDKGQGVNQPQHF. CDR3 bases: TGTGCCAGCAGCCAAGATAAGGGACAGGGAGTAAATCAGCCCCAGCATTTT.

This clonotype has only a few counts. V is TRBV20-1 and J is TRBJ1-2, with D tentatively TRBD1 (5 bases). The germline V gene has CDR1 DFQATT and CDR2 SNEGSKA (reference sequence). V lost 1 base and J 3 bases, leaving 12 bases between the germline ends. This CDR3 contains 14 residues. The chain's CDR3 is CSARAGQGDYGYTF. The CDR3 coding sequence is TGCAGTGCTAGAGCTGGGCAGGGCGACTATGGCTACACCTTC.

The rearrangement uses TRBV5-5 and TRBJ2-5, with 7 nucleotides matching TRBD2. Germline assignment: CDR1 SGHKS and CDR2 YYEKEE (reference sequence). J gave up 2 bases and V 1 base, and 5 bases lay outside the gene matches. The CDR3 contains 15 residues. The chain's CDR3 is CASSLTSATQETQYF. In nucleotides, the CDR3 is TGTGCCAGCAGCTTGACTAGCGCGACACAAGAGACCCAGTACTTC.

The table lists this clonotype with many counts. CDR3: CASSHGQGARGAEAFF. DNA of the CDR3: TGTGCCAGCAGTCATGGACAGGGGGCTAGAGGGGCTGAAGCTTTCTTT. The V call is TRBV12-3 or TRBV12-4, the J call TRBJ1-1; 11 positions agree with TRBD1. Unmatched junction bases numbered 11, after V lost 5 bases and J lost 6 bases. The CDR3 is made up of 16 amino acids.

In this sample, this clonotype turned up many times. The chain joins TRBV3-1 to TRBJ2-2; TRBD2 might be the D (6 bases). CDR1 LGHDT and CDR2 YNNKEL come from the germline V gene (reference sequence). V lost 4 bases to trimming and J lost 4 bases, with 13 bases between them. CDR3 length equals 15 residues. CDR3 DNA sequence: TGTGCCAGCAGCCTCGGGACTCCCTTCACCGGGGAGCTGTTTTTT. Translation gives CASSLGTPFTGELFF.

This clonotype was recorded at least ten times. The rearrangement uses TRBV30 and TRBJ2-3; TRBD2 agrees at 8 bases. J lost 6 bases, V lost 3 bases, and 11 bases had no gene match. Germline CDR1 GTSNPN, CDR2 SVGIG (reference sequence). The CDR3 length is 15 residues. CDR3 sequence (DNA): TGTGCCTGGAGCGTAGCGGGAATGTGGGTGGATACGCAGTATTTT. Protein: CAWSVAGMWVDTQYF.

This clonotype was found many times. The gene calls are TRBV5-1 and TRBJ1-4; D gene uncertain. Between the trimmed V and J ends, which lost 1 base and 5 bases, there was a span of 15 bases. The CDR3 totals 16 residues. CDR1 is SGHRS and CDR2 is YFSETQ in the germline V gene. The CDR3 DNA reads as TGCGCCAGCAGCTTGACAGAAGCAGAACCGAATGAAAAACTGTTTTTT. Its protein is CASSLTEAEPNEKLFF.

This clonotype was observed many times. The rearrangement uses TRBV20-1 and TRBJ1-2, with TRBD1 matching over 7 bases. Germline V gene sequence: CDR1 DFQATT, CDR2 SNEGSKA (reference sequence). This CDR3 is 15 amino acids long. Germline trimming cut 3 bases from V and 2 bases from J; bases unmatched to any gene: 9. CDR3 protein: CSASPKGAANYGYTF. The CDR3 DNA sequence: TGCAGTGCTAGCCCAAAGGGGGCGGCGAACTATGGCTACACCTTC.

This clonotype was counted at least ten times. The chain links TRBV20-1 to TRBJ2-2, with D perhaps being TRBD1 or TRBD2 (5 bases each). This CDR3 comprises 14 residues. V lost 5 bases and J lost 6, with 16 bases in between. Germline V gives CDR1 DFQATT, CDR2 SNEGSKA (reference sequence). In nucleotides, the CDR3 is TGCAGTGCTGAGTCGGCAGGGACCGCCGGGGAGCTGTTTTTT. This gives the protein CSAESAGTAGELFF.

This clonotype showed up many times. V and J are TRBV11-3 and TRBJ1-2; D gene unclear. Trimming pared 0 bases from V and 0 bases from J, leaving 14 bases between. Germline CDR1 reads SGHNT; CDR2 reads YENEEA. This CDR3 spans 17 amino acids. The CDR3 loop reads CASSLDSRFDPNYGYTF. The CDR3 DNA is TGTGCCAGCAGCTTAGACTCGCGGTTCGACCCTAACTATGGCTACACCTTC. The variable domain in full, completed from reference TRBV11-3 and TRBJ1-2, reads EAGVVQSPRYKIIEKKQPVAFWCNPISGHNTLYWYLQNLGQGPELLIRYENEEAVDDSQLPKDRFSAERLKGVDSTLKIQPAELGDSAVYLCASSLDSRFDPNYGYTFGSGTRLTVV.

Many counts were recorded for this clonotype. The chain carries TRBV30 and TRBJ2-5; perhaps D is TRBD1 or TRBD2 (5 bases each). The CDR3 consists of 12 residues. The V end was cut by 8 bases, the J end by 4 bases, with 14 bases between. The germline gives CDR1 GTSNPN, CDR2 SVGIG (reference sequence). CDR3 in DNA: TGTGCCGGCAATGGGGGTGGAGAGACCCAGTACTTC. This codes for CAGNGGGETQYF.

This clonotype was counted at least ten times. The rearrangement links TRBV5-1 to TRBJ2-4; no definite D call. Per germline, CDR1 SGHRS and CDR2 YFSETQ. This CDR3 contains 13 residues. The germline V and J ends were trimmed by 3 bases and 6 bases, with 10 bases remaining between them. This chain's CDR3 is CASSSGGGNIQYF. In nucleotides, the CDR3 is TGCGCCAGCAGCTCCGGTGGCGGAAACATTCAGTACTTC.

The chain combines TRBV12-3 or TRBV12-4 with TRBJ2-4; no definite D call. The V gene lost 6 bases and the J gene lost 0 bases, with 15 bases spanning the gap. CDR3 size: 16 residues. Here the CDR3 DNA reads TGTGCCAGCAGCCCTCGGCACCGAGTAGCCAAAAACATTCAGTACTTC. It yields the protein CASSPRHRVAKNIQYF.

This clonotype was observed many times. J is TRBJ2-7 and V is TRBV11-3, with D possibly being TRBD2 (6 bases). This CDR3 is built from 14 residues. Per germline, CDR1 SGHNT and CDR2 YENEEA. V lost 2 bases, J lost 2 bases, and 10 bases lay in between. CDR3 protein: CASSLTRGAYEQYF. The CDR3 region has the DNA TGTGCCAGCAGCTTAACGCGGGGCGCCTACGAGCAGTACTTC.

Remarks on this clonotype: Just one base apart from a much larger clone, this may be a read error. V gene TRBV2 combines with J gene TRBJ2-1; a possible D gene is TRBD1 (7 bases). The CDR3 extends over 14 amino acids. CDR1 SNHLY and CDR2 FYNNEI come from the germline V gene. Trimming stripped 10 bases from V and 12 bases from J, with 25 bases between. The chain's CDR3 is CATLEGAYKIAQFF. In DNA, the CDR3 is TGTGCCACCCTGGAGGGGGCATACAAGATTGCGCAGTTCTTC. The full variable domain, in which reference TRBV2 and TRBJ2-1 provide the parts outside the CDR3, is EPEVTQTPSHQVTQMGQEVILRCVPISNHLYFYWYRQILGQKVEFLVSFYNNEISEKSEIFDDQFSVERPDGSNFTLKIRSTKLEDSAMYFCATLEGAYKIAQFFGPGTRLTVL.

At least ten counts were recorded for this clonotype. The chain recombines TRBV20-1 with TRBJ1-5; D is uncertain. The germline gives CDR1 DFQATT, CDR2 SNEGSKA (reference sequence). CDR3 length: 12 amino acids. Trimming cost V 0 bases and J 9 bases, with 9 bases left between them. The CDR3 DNA is TGCAGTGCTAGAGAACGACGCGGGCCCCAGCATTTT. Translation: CSARERRGPQHF.